Sequencing of this TCR beta chain was carried out in a study of T-cell reconstitution after alpha-beta-depleted transplantation in children. Preparation of the TCRbeta library was carried out with unique molecular identifiers. TCRdb re-analysed the PCR reads in MiXCR, keeping a single row per CDR3 protein. The table lists fewer than 350,000 distinct CDR3 sequences, around 9.1% of them singletons. Trimming cost V 2 bases and J 8 bases, with 10 bases left between them. The CDR3 is 13 amino acids. CDR1 is SEHNR, CDR2 FQNEAQ, per germline (reference sequence). This clonotype has ten or more counts. The chain couples TRBV7-9 to TRBJ2-1; D call uncertain. The specimen comprised PBMCs, sampled before TCRalphabeta/CD19-depleted stem cell transplant. The clonotype originates from a boy less than two years old with acute myeloid leukemia, due to receive a stem cell transplant. The CDR3 DNA sequence: TGTGCCAGCAGCTTATCCAGGTTAGATGAGCAGTTCTTC. This codes for CASSLSRLDEQFF.